This entry lists 22 T cell receptor beta chains sequenced from one sample in a study of blood T cell repertoires in COVID-19. Only in-frame clones appear in the TCRdb table, and some are missing; sequencing was by immunoSEQ multiplex PCR. The table includes 200,000 to 300,000 clones, under 90% detected once. Sequences were obtained from peripheral blood. These receptors all stem from a human donor in a cohort sampled during active COVID-19.

This clone was counted once. One end of the junction is discordant with germline, which a read error may explain. The gene calls are TRBV7-2 and TRBJ1-2, with D possibly being TRBD1 (6 bases). Looked up from germline, CDR1 is SGHTA and CDR2 is FQGNSA. This CDR3 contains 12 residues. The CDR3 region is CASSYAPGHPGF. CDR3 nucleotide sequence: TGTGCCAGCAGCTACGCCCCGGGACACCCTGGGTTC.

The V and J genes are TRBV9 and TRBJ2-1, with 13 bases matching TRBD2. CDR1 and CDR2 (germline): SGDLS, YYNGEE. V lost 3 bases, J lost 7 bases, and 7 bases stayed unmatched. The CDR3 runs to 16 residues. CDR3 in amino acids: CASSARTSGSWNEQFF. The CDR3 DNA reads as TGTGCCAGCAGCGCGCGGACTAGCGGGAGTTGGAATGAGCAGTTCTTC.

The V gene is TRBV28, the J gene TRBJ2-7; no clear D gene. The CDR3 has 11 amino acids. From germline, CDR1 is MDHEN and CDR2 SYDVKM. Trimming took off 5 bases at V and 4 bases at J, with 6 bases between the two ends. The CDR3 bases are TGTGCCAGCAGTAGCTGGTACGAGCAGTACTTC. Translated: CASSSWYEQYF.

The V gene is TRBV11-2, the J gene TRBJ2-7; D is unclear. Looked up from germline, CDR1 is SGHAT and CDR2 is FQNNGV. The V end lost 1 base, the J end lost 1 base, and 8 bases lay between the germline ends. The CDR3 is made up of 14 amino acids. In DNA, the CDR3 is TGTGCCAGCAGCTTAGGGGCAGGATCCTACGAGCAGTACTTC. It specifies CASSLGAGSYEQYF.

The chain joins TRBV27 to TRBJ2-4, with 10 bases that match TRBD2. From germline, CDR1 is MNHEY and CDR2 SMNVEV (reference sequence). The CDR3 runs to 15 residues. V trimming: 4 bases; J trimming: 2 bases; junction bases outside the gene matches: 2. CDR3 loop: CASSSTSGPKNIQYF. CDR3 DNA: TGTGCCAGCAGTTCGACTAGCGGGCCCAAAAACATTCAGTACTTC.

The CDR3 DNA reads TGTGCCAGTAGTCGAGGAATCCAAGAGACCCAGTACTTC. Protein sequence: CASSRGIQETQYF. This chain joins TRBV19 and TRBJ2-5; the D is unclear. The germline V and J ends were trimmed by 5 bases and 1 base, with 8 bases remaining between them. CDR3 length: 13 amino acids. CDR1 LNHDA and CDR2 SQIVND come from the germline V gene (reference sequence).

The CDR3 spells CASSFHPSGLLANTGELFF. The CDR3 bases are TGTGCCAGCAGCTTTCATCCCTCGGGACTACTTGCGAACACCGGGGAGCTGTTTTTT. The chain joins TRBV13 to TRBJ2-2, with TRBD2 matching 7 bases. Per germline, CDR1 PRHDT and CDR2 FYEKMQ (reference sequence). V was pared by 3 bases and J by 0 bases, with 13 bases of the junction left unmatched. The CDR3 covers 19 residues.

The gene calls are TRBV28 and TRBJ2-7; D remains ambiguous. The CDR3 is 16 residues long. Germline V gives CDR1 MDHEN, CDR2 SYDVKM. Trimming left V 4 bases short and J 1 base short, with 17 bases between. The CDR3 region is CASSSPAKFQSYEQYF. CDR3 bases: TGTGCCAGCAGTTCCCCCGCCAAATTCCAGTCCTACGAGCAGTACTTC.

The chain recombines TRBV19 with TRBJ1-5; D not resolved. The CDR3 extends over 15 amino acids. Trimming cost V 3 bases and J 3 bases, with 12 bases left between them. Per germline, CDR1 LNHDA and CDR2 SQIVND (reference sequence). The DNA for the CDR3 is TGTGCCAGTAGTATTGAAGGAGACTACAATCAGCCCCAGCATTTT. This encodes CASSIEGDYNQPQHF. Based on the CDR3 plus reference TRBV19 and TRBJ1-5, the full variable domain is DGGITQSPKYLFRKEGQNVTLSCEQNLNHDAMYWYRQDPGQGLRLIYYSQIVNDFQKGDIAEGYSVSREKKESFPLTVTSAQKNPTAFYLCASSIEGDYNQPQHFGDGTRLSIL.

This chain connects TRBV2 to TRBJ2-1, with TRBD2 matching over 7 bases. The CDR3 runs to 14 residues. V shed 2 bases and J 5 bases; nucleotides not matched to a gene: 3. The germline V gene has CDR1 SNHLY and CDR2 FYNNEI. CDR3 nucleotides: TGTGCCAGCAGTGAAAGCGGGGCTAACAATGAGCAGTTCTTC. Encoded protein: CASSESGANNEQFF.

V usage is TRBV4-2 and J usage is TRBJ2-1; 11 bases align to TRBD2. CDR1 is LGHNA, CDR2 YNFKEQ, per germline. V lost 4 bases and J lost 6; bases outside the gene matches: 8. The CDR3 extends over 16 amino acids. CDR3: CASSPTGTSGINEQFF. In DNA, the CDR3 is TGTGCCAGCAGCCCAACCGGGACTAGCGGTATCAATGAGCAGTTCTTC.

The chain combines TRBV10-3 with TRBJ1-3, with TRBD1 identical over 7 bases. The length of the CDR3 is 13 residues. Germline CDR1 and CDR2: ENHRY and SYGVKD. The junction had 8 bases not matched to a gene; V was cut back by 11 bases and J by 4 bases. The CDR3 DNA reads TGTGCCGTCGAGGGGGCGGTCGGAAACACCATATATTTT. Amino acids: CAVEGAVGNTIYF.

This chain joins TRBV7-2 and TRBJ1-5; D is ambiguous. Per the germline V gene, CDR1 is SGHTA and CDR2 is FQGNSA. Trimming removed 0 bases at V and 0 bases at J, with 9 bases between. This CDR3 has 16 residues. The CDR3 sequence is CASSLAGVNSNQPQHF. The CDR3 DNA reads TGTGCCAGCAGCTTAGCGGGAGTGAATAGCAATCAGCCCCAGCATTTT.

This chain joins TRBV9 and TRBJ2-2; no clear D. V was trimmed by 7 bases and J by 1 base, leaving 2 bases between them. This CDR3 comprises 11 residues. Germline CDR1 SGDLS, CDR2 YYNGEE. CDR3 protein: CASLNTGELFF. The CDR3 DNA follows: TGTGCCAGCCTGAACACCGGGGAGCTGTTTTTT.

J is TRBJ1-5 and V is TRBV12-3 or TRBV12-4; D gene unclear. The CDR3 sequence is 13 residues long. The V and J ends lost 2 bases and 6 bases respectively, with 8 bases between them. The DNA for the CDR3 is TGTGCCAGCAGTTTAAGTTCGAGTCAGCCCCAGCATTTT. As protein: CASSLSSSQPQHF.

The chain uses TRBV6-6 and TRBJ2-1; 7 bases are shared with TRBD1. The CDR3 is 13 amino acids. J lost 5 bases, V lost 6 bases, and 4 bases had no gene match. Germline-derived CDR1 and CDR2 are MNHNY and SVGAGI (reference sequence). The CDR3 is CASSVGTDNEQFF. The CDR3 nucleotides are TGTGCCAGCAGCGTGGGGACAGACAATGAGCAGTTCTTC.

J is TRBJ1-1 and V is TRBV5-4; a possible D gene is TRBD1 (6 bases). The V gene's germline CDR1 is SGHNT and CDR2 YYREEE (reference sequence). The V end was cut by 4 bases, the J end by 8 bases, with 12 bases between. This CDR3 region has 12 residues. CDR3 amino acids: CASSRPGAEAFF. CDR3 coding DNA: TGTGCCAGCAGCCGGCCAGGGGCGGAAGCTTTCTTT.

This chain connects TRBV18 to TRBJ2-7, with TRBD1 as a possible D gene (6 bases). V lost 1 base and J lost 5, with 12 bases in between. The CDR3 is 14 residues long. Looked up from germline, CDR1 is KGHSH and CDR2 is LQKENI. Here the CDR3 DNA reads TGTGCCAGCTCACCACGAGGACAGAATCACGAGCAGTACTTC. Its translation: CASSPRGQNHEQYF.

The sample holds one count of this clone. CDR3 coding DNA: TGTGCCAGTAGTATTGGCGCGGGAACAACTAATGAAAAACTGTTTTTT. Amino acid sequence: CASSIGAGTTNEKLFF. V is TRBV19 and J is TRBJ1-4; D is ambiguous. V was pared by 3 bases and J by 0 bases, with 11 bases between. This CDR3 comprises 16 residues. The V gene's germline CDR1 is LNHDA and CDR2 SQIVND (reference sequence).

The V call is TRBV7-9, the J call TRBJ1-2; no firm D call. Trimming took 10 bases from V and 7 from J, leaving 19 bases between them. CDR3 length equals 13 residues. CDR1 and CDR2 (germline): SEHNR, FQNEAQ (reference sequence). The CDR3 reads CAISLVRGGGYTF. The CDR3 nucleotides read TGTGCCATCTCCCTCGTCCGGGGTGGTGGCTACACCTTC.

V gene TRBV27 combines with J gene TRBJ2-1, with TRBD2 matching over 11 bases. This CDR3 region has 14 residues. The germline V gene encodes CDR1 MNHEY and CDR2 SMNVEV (reference sequence). V shed 6 bases and J 9 bases; nucleotides not matched to a gene: 7. The CDR3 region is CASRTSGIMGEQFF. The CDR3 DNA reads as TGTGCCAGCAGGACTAGCGGGATAATGGGTGAGCAGTTCTTC.

This clone was seen just once. The rearrangement links TRBV27 to TRBJ2-5, with 7 bases matching TRBD1. Germline V gives CDR1 MNHEY, CDR2 SMNVEV (reference sequence). The length of the CDR3 is 15 residues. V shed 6 bases, J shed 5 bases, and the junction held 12 bases outside the gene matches. CDR3 sequence (DNA): TGTGCCAGCAGGATGAGACAGGGTTCGGGGGAGACCCAGTACTTC. Residues: CASRMRQGSGETQYF.